This TCR beta chain was retrieved from a study of blood T cell repertoires in COVID-19. Whole-study context: From T cells, B-cell-depleted T cells, or PBMCs came the material, which was cDNA or gDNA.

The CDR3 loop spans 15 amino acids. CDR1 and CDR2 from the germline V gene are SGHDT and YYEEEE. Trimming pared 0 bases from V and 5 bases from J, leaving 11 bases between. Clones were sequenced by immunoSEQ multiplex PCR, and TCRdb holds only the in-frame ones, with some missing. In the table there are about 370,000 clones, 90% of which are singletons. Sequences were obtained from peripheral blood. This chain uses TRBV5-6 with TRBJ2-2; possible D gene TRBD1, 5 bases. This clonotype was sampled from a man aged 18-30 years with active or convalescent COVID-19. CDR3 sequence: CASSLVPGQTGELFF. The CDR3 DNA sequence: TGTGCCAGCAGCTTGGTCCCAGGGCAAACCGGGGAGCTGTTTTTT.